This is a list of T cell receptor beta chains from one sample in a study of shared clonotypes between healthy human individuals. Some clones are missing from TCRdb's copy, which holds only in-frame ones; the method was immunoSEQ multiplex PCR. This table has approximately 1.1 million clones, about 84% appearing once. The sample taken for sequencing was memory CD4+ T cells from PBMCs. The receptors originated from a man in his late teens or twenties in good health. Some clones in this sample may be carry-over from other donors' samples. The CDR3 runs from the conserved cysteine through the conserved F or W. D genes are given only for firm matches. Rows may omit the clone size; those that give it use once, few, many or a size class.

V,size,J,D,CDR3,DNA
TRBV2,-,TRBJ1-5,TRBD1,CASSDGGGGGNQPQHF,TGTGCCAGCAGTGATGGAGGAGGGGGCGGCAATCAGCCCCAGCATTTT
TRBV7-9,-,TRBJ2-3,-,CASSLATSGATDTQYF,TGTGCCAGCAGCTTAGCGACTAGTGGGGCCACAGATACGCAGTATTTT
TRBV4-2,-,TRBJ2-5,TRBD1,CASSQGQGGETQYF,TGTGCCAGCAGCCAAGGACAGGGCGGCGAGACCCAGTACTTC
TRBV18,-,TRBJ2-1,-,CASSPLRNEQFF,TGTGCCAGCTCACCCCTTCGCAATGAGCAGTTCTTC
TRBV7-2,once,TRBJ2-1,TRBD2,CASSLASGSNYNEQFF,TGTGCCAGCAGCTTAGCTAGCGGGAGCAACTACAATGAGCAGTTCTTC
TRBV4-1,-,TRBJ2-7,-,CASSHPGTYEQYF,TGCGCCAGCAGCCATCCCGGTACCTACGAGCAGTACTTC
TRBV18,-,TRBJ1-4,TRBD1,CASSKQGAIGEKLFF,TGTGCCAGCTCCAAACAGGGGGCGATAGGAGAAAAACTGTTTTTT
TRBV14,once,TRBJ1-3,TRBD1,CASSRDRGSGNTIYF,TGTGCCAGCAGCCGAGACAGGGGCTCTGGAAACACCATATATTTT
TRBV5-1,once,TRBJ2-1,-,CASSTGLLVNEQFF,TGCGCCAGCAGCACAGGACTACTAGTCAATGAGCAGTTCTTC
TRBV9,-,TRBJ2-7,-,CASSEGDGPYYEQYF,TGTGCCAGCAGCGAGGGGGACGGACCTTACTACGAGCAGTACTTC
TRBV7-2,-,TRBJ2-7,-,CASSSNRHYEQYF,TGTGCCAGCAGCTCGAACAGACACTACGAGCAGTACTTC
TRBV6-4,-,TRBJ1-2,-,CASSPSSGANYGYTF,TGTGCCAGCAGCCCGTCGTCTGGGGCCAACTATGGCTACACCTTC
TRBV7-9,-,TRBJ1-2,-,CASSPYPRRYGYTF,TGTGCCAGCAGCCCTTACCCCCGTCGATATGGCTACACCTTC
TRBV6-6,-,TRBJ2-7,-,CASKGPYEQYF,TGTGCCAGCAAAGGACCCTACGAGCAGTACTTC
TRBV7-2,-,TRBJ2-7,-,CASSFGSLDYEQYF,TGTGCCAGCAGCTTTGGGTCTTTGGACTACGAGCAGTACTTC
TRBV7-9,-,TRBJ2-7,TRBD2,CASSTTSGKRDEQYF,TGTGCCAGCAGCACAACTAGCGGGAAGCGGGACGAGCAGTACTTC
TRBV4-3,-,TRBJ2-7,TRBD2,CASSQDAASGSEYEQYF,TGCGCCAGCAGCCAAGATGCGGCTAGCGGGAGTGAGTACGAGCAGTACTTC
TRBV19,-,TRBJ2-7,TRBD1,CASRPKPGQGSYEQYF,TGTGCCAGTAGGCCCAAACCGGGACAGGGCTCCTACGAGCAGTACTTC
TRBV28,once,TRBJ2-3,-,CASSPTHSTDTQYF,TGTGCCAGCAGTCCCACACATAGCACAGATACGCAGTATTTT
TRBV28,few,TRBJ2-7,-,CASRASGDEQYF,TGTGCCAGCAGGGCCTCGGGGGACGAGCAGTACTTC
TRBV19,-,TRBJ2-7,TRBD1,CASSTTGAGAYEQYF,TGTGCCAGTAGTACGACAGGGGCAGGGGCCTACGAGCAGTACTTC
TRBV28,-,TRBJ1-5,TRBD1,CASSLGTGDNQPQHF,TGTGCCAGTAGCCTGGGGACAGGTGATAATCAGCCCCAGCATTTT
TRBV7-9,few,TRBJ1-3,-,CASSLGQSGNTIYF,TGTGCCAGCAGCTTAGGACAGAGTGGAAACACCATATATTTT
TRBV5-1,-,TRBJ2-5,-,CASYRGQETQYF,TGCGCCAGTTACAGAGGGCAAGAGACCCAGTACTTC
TRBV11-2,-,TRBJ2-7,-,CASSSVGTGSYEQYF,TGTGCCAGCAGCTCTGTGGGCACTGGGTCCTACGAGCAGTACTTC
TRBV11-2,-,TRBJ2-2,-,CASSIVGGQVTGELFF,TGTGCCAGCAGCATCGTAGGGGGGCAGGTCACCGGGGAGCTGTTTTTT
TRBV2,-,TRBJ2-1,-,CASRPQADEQFF,TGTGCCAGCAGACCCCAGGCGGATGAGCAGTTCTTC
TRBV29-1,-,TRBJ2-5,-,CSVESARETQYF,TGCAGCGTTGAGTCGGCGAGAGAGACCCAGTACTTC
TRBV19,once,TRBJ2-1,-,CASSIGLNNEQFF,TGTGCCAGTAGTATAGGACTGAACAATGAGCAGTTCTTC
TRBV29-1,-,TRBJ1-5,-,CRPPVPPVVQPQHF,TGCAGACCCCCCGTCCCCCCAGTGGTTCAGCCCCAGCATTTT
TRBV6-5,-,TRBJ2-7,TRBD1,CASSYTGTASSYEQYF,TGTGCCAGCAGTTACACCGGGACAGCGAGCTCCTACGAGCAGTACTTC
TRBV5-1,-,TRBJ2-1,-,CASSLASGFYNEQFF,TGCGCCAGCAGCTTGGCGAGCGGTTTCTACAATGAGCAGTTCTTC
TRBV6-1,-,TRBJ2-2,-,CATIPMAGNTGELFF,TGTGCCACCATACCAATGGCGGGTAACACCGGGGAGCTGTTTTTT
TRBV5-1,-,TRBJ2-5,-,CASSPSEETQYF,TGCGCCAGCAGCCCTAGCGAAGAGACCCAGTACTTC
TRBV29-1,-,TRBJ1-2,-,CSVVPEVGHGYTF,TGCAGCGTTGTTCCGGAAGTGGGACATGGCTACACCTTC
TRBV6-6,many,TRBJ1-5,-,CASSYSRGQGQPQHF,TGTGCCAGCAGTTACTCGAGAGGGCAGGGGCAGCCCCAGCATTTT
TRBV11-2,once,TRBJ2-6,-,CASTLSVPNVLTF,TGTGCCAGCACTCTTTCCGTCCCCAATGTCCTGACTTTC
TRBV28,few,TRBJ1-2,-,CASSSPGSEDYGYTF,TGTGCCAGCAGTTCCCCGGGGTCAGAGGACTATGGCTACACCTTC
TRBV4-2,-,TRBJ2-5,TRBD1,CASSQQGTDEQETQYF,TGTGCCAGCAGCCAACAGGGGACAGACGAACAAGAGACCCAGTACTTC
TRBV5-1,-,TRBJ2-1,TRBD1,CASSPGQYYNEQFF,TGCGCCAGCAGCCCGGGACAGTACTACAATGAGCAGTTCTTC
TRBV30,-,TRBJ1-1,-,CAWSVDRNTEAFF,TGTGCCTGGAGTGTAGACAGAAACACTGAAGCTTTCTTT
TRBV7-3,-,TRBJ1-1,-,CASSLIGSRETTNTEAFF,TGTGCCAGCAGCTTGATTGGGAGCAGGGAGACTACGAACACTGAAGCTTTCTTT
TRBV11-2,-,TRBJ2-4,-,CASSLQGGSAKNIQYF,TGTGCCAGCAGCTTGCAGGGGGGTTCGGCCAAAAACATTCAGTACTTC
TRBV28,-,TRBJ2-5,TRBD2,CASSSWTSPETQYF,TGTGCCAGCAGTTCATGGACTAGCCCCGAGACCCAGTACTTC
TRBV30,-,TRBJ1-1,-,CAWRLEGSGTEAFF,TGTGCCTGGAGGCTCGAGGGATCTGGGACTGAAGCTTTCTTT
TRBV6-5,-,TRBJ2-7,TRBD1,CASSYLGTGTYEQYF,TGTGCCAGCAGTTACCTTGGGACAGGAACCTACGAGCAGTACTTC
TRBV5-1,-,TRBJ1-4,-,CASSLEGRFTNEKLFF,TGCGCCAGCAGCTTGGAGGGCCGATTTACTAATGAAAAACTGTTTTTT
TRBV28,-,TRBJ1-4,TRBD1,CASSLYWGTGTEKLFF,TGTGCCAGCAGTTTATATTGGGGGACAGGGACTGAAAAACTGTTTTTT
TRBV25-1,-,TRBJ1-2,-,CASSDPGSRIPATF,TGTGCCAGCAGTGACCCGGGGTCGCGAATCCCCGCCACCTTC